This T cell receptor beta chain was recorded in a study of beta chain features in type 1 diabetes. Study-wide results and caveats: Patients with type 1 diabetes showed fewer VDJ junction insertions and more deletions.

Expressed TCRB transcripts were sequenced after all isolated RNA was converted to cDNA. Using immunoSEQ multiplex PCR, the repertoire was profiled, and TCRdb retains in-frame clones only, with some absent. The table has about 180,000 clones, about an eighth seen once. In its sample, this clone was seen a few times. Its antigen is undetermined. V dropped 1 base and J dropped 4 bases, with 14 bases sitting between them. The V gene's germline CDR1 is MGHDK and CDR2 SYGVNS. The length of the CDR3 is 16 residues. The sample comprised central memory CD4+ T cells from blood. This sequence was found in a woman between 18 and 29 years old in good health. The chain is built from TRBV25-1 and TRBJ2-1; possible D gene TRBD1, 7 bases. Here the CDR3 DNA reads TGTGCCAGCAGTGAATCCGACAGGGACTGGTACAATGAGCAGTTCTTC. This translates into CASSESDRDWYNEQFF. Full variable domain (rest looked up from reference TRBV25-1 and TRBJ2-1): EADIYQTPRYLVIGTGKKITLECSQTMGHDKMYWYQQDPGMELHLIHYSYGVNSTEKGDLSSESTVSRIRTEHFPLTLESARPSHTSQYLCASSESDRDWYNEQFFGPGTRLTVL.